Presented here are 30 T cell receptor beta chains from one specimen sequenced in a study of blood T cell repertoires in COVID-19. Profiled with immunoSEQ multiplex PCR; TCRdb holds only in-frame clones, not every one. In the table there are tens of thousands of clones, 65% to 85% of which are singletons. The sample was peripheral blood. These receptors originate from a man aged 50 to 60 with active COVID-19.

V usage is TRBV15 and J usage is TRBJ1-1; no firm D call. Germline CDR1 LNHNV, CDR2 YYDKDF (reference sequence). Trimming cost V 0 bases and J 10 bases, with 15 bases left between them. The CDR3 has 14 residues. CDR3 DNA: TGTGCCACCAGCAGAGATGGGCCCCTCGGGATAGCTTTCTTT. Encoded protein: CATSRDGPLGIAFF. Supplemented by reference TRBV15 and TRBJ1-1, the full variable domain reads DAMVIQNPRYQVTQFGKPVTLSCSQTLNHNVMYWYQQKSSQAPKLLFHYYDKDFNNEADTPDNFQSRRPNTSFCFLDIRSPGLGDTAMYLCATSRDGPLGIAFFGQGTRLTVV.

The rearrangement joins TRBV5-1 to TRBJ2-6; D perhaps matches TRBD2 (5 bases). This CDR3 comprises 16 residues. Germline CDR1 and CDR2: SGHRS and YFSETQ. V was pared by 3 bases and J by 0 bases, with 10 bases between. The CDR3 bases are TGCGCCAGCAGCTGGACCGGGGTCTCTGGGGCCAACGTCCTGACTTTC. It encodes CASSWTGVSGANVLTF.

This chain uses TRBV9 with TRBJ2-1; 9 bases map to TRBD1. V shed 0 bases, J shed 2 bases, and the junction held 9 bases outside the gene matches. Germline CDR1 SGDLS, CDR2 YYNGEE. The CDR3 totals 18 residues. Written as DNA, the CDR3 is TGTGCCAGCAGCGTAGCTACCACGGGACAGGGAACCTACAATGAGCAGTTCTTC. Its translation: CASSVATTGQGTYNEQFF. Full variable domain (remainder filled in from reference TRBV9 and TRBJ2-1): DSGVTQTPKHLITATGQRVTLRCSPRSGDLSVYWYQQSLDQGLQFLIQYYNGEERAKGNILERFSAQQFPDLHSELNLSSLELGDSALYFCASSVATTGQGTYNEQFFGPGTRLTVL.

CDR3 bases: TGCGCCAGCAGCCCCTACCTCGGCCGGAGGGGAACCCGAGAAGCTTTCTTT. Protein sequence: CASSPYLGRRGTREAFF. This sequence joins TRBV4-1 and TRBJ1-1; D may be TRBD1 (5 bases). V was pared by 4 bases and J by 8 bases, with 26 bases between. This CDR3 is 17 amino acids long. CDR1 is MGHRA and CDR2 is YSYEKL in the germline V gene.

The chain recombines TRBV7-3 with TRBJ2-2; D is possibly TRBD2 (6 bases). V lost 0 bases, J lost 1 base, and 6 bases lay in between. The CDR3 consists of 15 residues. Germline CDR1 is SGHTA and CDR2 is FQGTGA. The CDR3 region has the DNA TGTGCCAGCAGCTTAACTAGCGGGAACACCGGGGAGCTGTTTTTT. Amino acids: CASSLTSGNTGELFF.

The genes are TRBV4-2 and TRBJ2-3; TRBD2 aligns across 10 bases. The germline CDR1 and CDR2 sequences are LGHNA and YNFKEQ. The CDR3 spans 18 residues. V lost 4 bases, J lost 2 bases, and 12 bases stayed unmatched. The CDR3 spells CASSRTRTTSGTTDTQYF. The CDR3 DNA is TGTGCCAGCAGCCGCACGAGGACCACTAGCGGGACCACAGATACGCAGTATTTT.

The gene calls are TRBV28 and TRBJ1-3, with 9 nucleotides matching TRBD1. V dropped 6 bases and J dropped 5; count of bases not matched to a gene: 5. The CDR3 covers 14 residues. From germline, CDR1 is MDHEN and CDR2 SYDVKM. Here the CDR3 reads CASRTGGLRNTIYF. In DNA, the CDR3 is TGTGCCAGCAGAACAGGGGGCTTGAGAAACACCATATATTTT.

The CDR3 region is CASSPIGGALTETQYF. CDR3 nucleotides: TGTGCCAGCAGCCCTATAGGGGGGGCGTTGACGGAGACCCAGTACTTC. The chain has TRBV3-1 (or the pseudogene TRBV3-2) and TRBJ2-5; possibly TRBD2 for D (7 bases). The CDR3 is 16 amino acids. From germline, CDR1 is LGHDT and CDR2 YNNKEL (reference sequence). Between the trimmed V and J ends, which lost 4 bases and 5 bases, there was a span of 20 bases.

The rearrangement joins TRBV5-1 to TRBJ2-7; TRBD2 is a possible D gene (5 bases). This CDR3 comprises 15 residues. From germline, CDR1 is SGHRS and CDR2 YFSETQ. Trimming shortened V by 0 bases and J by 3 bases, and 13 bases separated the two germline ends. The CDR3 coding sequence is TGCGCCAGCAGCTTGGCTCGGGAAAGGCTCTACGAGCAGTACTTC. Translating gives CASSLARERLYEQYF.

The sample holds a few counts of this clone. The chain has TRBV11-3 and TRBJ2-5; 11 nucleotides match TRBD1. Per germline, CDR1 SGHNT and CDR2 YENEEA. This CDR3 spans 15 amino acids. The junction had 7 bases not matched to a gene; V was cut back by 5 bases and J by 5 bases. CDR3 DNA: TGTGCCAGCAGCAAACGGACAGGGGGCGATGAGACCCAGTACTTC. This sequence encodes CASSKRTGGDETQYF.

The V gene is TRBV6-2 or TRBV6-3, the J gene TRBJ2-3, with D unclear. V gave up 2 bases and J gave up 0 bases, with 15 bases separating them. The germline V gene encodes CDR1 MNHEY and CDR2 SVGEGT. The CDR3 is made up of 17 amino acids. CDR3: CASSYRGRTSSTDTQYF. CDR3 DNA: TGTGCCAGCAGTTACCGAGGCCGAACTTCTAGCACAGATACGCAGTATTTT.

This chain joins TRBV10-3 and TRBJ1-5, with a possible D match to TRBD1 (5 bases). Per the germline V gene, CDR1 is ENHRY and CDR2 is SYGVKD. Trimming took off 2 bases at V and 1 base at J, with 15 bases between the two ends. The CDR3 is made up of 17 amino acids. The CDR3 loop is CAISETGDGGSNQPQHF. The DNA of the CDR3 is TGTGCCATCAGTGAGACCGGGGACGGGGGAAGCAATCAGCCCCAGCATTTT.

CDR3 region: CASSQDKGGPVTDTQYF. In DNA form, the CDR3 reads TGTGCCAGCAGCCAAGATAAAGGGGGCCCCGTCACAGATACGCAGTATTTT. V is TRBV14 and J is TRBJ2-3, with 7 positions matching TRBD1. Germline lookup yields CDR1 SGHDN and CDR2 FVKESK. The V segment lost 0 bases and the J segment 2 bases; nucleotides outside the gene matches: 8. The CDR3 runs to 17 residues.

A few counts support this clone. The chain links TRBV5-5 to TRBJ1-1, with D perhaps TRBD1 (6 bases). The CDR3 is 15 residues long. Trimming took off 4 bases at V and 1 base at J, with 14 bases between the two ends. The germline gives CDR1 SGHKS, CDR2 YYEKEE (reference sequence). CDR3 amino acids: CASSLQAGANTEAFF. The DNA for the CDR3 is TGTGCCAGCAGCCTGCAGGCGGGGGCGAACACTGAAGCTTTCTTT.

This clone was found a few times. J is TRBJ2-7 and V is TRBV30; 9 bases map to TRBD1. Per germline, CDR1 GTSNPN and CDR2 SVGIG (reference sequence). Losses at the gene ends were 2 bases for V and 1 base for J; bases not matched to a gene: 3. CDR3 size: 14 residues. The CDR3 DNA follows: TGTGCCTGGAGTCTCGGGACAGGGTCCTACGAGCAGTACTTC. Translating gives CAWSLGTGSYEQYF.

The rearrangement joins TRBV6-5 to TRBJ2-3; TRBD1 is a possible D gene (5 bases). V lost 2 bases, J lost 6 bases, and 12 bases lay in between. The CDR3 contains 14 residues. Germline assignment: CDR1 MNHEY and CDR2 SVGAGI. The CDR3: CASSYRTPRDTQYF. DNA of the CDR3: TGTGCCAGCAGTTACAGGACACCAAGGGATACGCAGTATTTT.

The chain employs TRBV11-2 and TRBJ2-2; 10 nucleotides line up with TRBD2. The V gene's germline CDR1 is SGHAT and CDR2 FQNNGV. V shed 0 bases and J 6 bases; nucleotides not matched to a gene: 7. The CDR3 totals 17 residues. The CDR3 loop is CASSLERLAGVPGELFF. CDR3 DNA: TGTGCCAGCAGCTTAGAACGGCTAGCGGGGGTCCCCGGGGAGCTGTTTTTT.

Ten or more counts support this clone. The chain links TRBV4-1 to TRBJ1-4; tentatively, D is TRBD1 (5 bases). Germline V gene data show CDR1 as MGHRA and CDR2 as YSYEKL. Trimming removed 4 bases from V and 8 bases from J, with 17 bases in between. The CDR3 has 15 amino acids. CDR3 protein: CASSLRGGLGEKLFF. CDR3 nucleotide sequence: TGCGCCAGCAGCCTTCGGGGGGGGTTAGGCGAAAAACTGTTTTTT.

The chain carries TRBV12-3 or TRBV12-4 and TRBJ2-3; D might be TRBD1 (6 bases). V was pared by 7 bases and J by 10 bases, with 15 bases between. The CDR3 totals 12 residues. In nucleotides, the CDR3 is TGTGCCAGCAATCTACCACAGGGACCGCAGTATTTT. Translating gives CASNLPQGPQYF.

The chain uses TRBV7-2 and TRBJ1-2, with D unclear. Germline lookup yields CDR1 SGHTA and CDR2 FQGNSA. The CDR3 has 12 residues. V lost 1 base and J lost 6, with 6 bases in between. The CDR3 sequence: CASSLVGDGYTF. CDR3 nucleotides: TGTGCCAGCAGCTTAGTGGGCGATGGCTACACCTTC. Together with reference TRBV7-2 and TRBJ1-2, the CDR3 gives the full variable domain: GAGVSQSPSNKVTEKGKDVELRCDPISGHTALYWYRQSLGQGLEFLIYFQGNSAPDKSGLPSDRFSAERTGGSVSTLTIQRTQQEDSAVYLCASSLVGDGYTFGSGTRLTVV.

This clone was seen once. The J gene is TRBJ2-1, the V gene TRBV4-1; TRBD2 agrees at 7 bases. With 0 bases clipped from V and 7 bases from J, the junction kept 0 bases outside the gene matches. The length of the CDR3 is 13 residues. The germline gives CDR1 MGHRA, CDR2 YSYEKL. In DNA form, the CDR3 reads TGCGCCAGCAGCCAAGAGGGGGGGAATGAGCAGTTCTTC. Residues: CASSQEGGNEQFF.

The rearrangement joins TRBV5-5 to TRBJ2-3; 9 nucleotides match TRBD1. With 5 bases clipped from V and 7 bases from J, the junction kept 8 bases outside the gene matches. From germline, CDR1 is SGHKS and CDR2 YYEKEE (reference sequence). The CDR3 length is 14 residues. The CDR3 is CASSSTGGAYTQYF. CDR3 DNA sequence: TGTGCCAGCAGTTCTACAGGGGGCGCGTATACGCAGTATTTT.

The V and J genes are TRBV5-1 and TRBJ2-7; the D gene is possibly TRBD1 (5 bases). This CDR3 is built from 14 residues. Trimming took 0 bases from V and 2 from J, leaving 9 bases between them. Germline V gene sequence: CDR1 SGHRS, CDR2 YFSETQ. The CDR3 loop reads CASSLARAPYEQYF. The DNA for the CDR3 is TGCGCCAGCAGCTTGGCCAGGGCCCCCTACGAGCAGTACTTC.

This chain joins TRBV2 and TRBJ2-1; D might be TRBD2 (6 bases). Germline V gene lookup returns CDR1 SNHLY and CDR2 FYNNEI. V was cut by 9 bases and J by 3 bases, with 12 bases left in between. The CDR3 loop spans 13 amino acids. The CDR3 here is CASSGYNYNEQFF. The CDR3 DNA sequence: TGTGCCAGTAGCGGATATAACTACAATGAGCAGTTCTTC. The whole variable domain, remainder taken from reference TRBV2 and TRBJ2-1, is EPEVTQTPSHQVTQMGQEVILRCVPISNHLYFYWYRQILGQKVEFLVSFYNNEISEKSEIFDDQFSVERPDGSNFTLKIRSTKLEDSAMYFCASSGYNYNEQFFGPGTRLTVL.

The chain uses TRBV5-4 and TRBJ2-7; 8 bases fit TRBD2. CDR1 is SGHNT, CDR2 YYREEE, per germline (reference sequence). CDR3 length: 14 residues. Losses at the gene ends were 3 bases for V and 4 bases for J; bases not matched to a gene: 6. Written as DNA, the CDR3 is TGTGCCAGCAGCTCGACTAGCGACCGGTACGAGCAGTACTTC. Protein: CASSSTSDRYEQYF.

The CDR3 is CASSPRQEQNTEAFF. The CDR3 DNA follows: TGTGCCAGCAGTCCCAGACAGGAACAGAACACTGAAGCTTTCTTT. J is TRBJ1-1 and V is TRBV6-2 or TRBV6-3; tentative D call: TRBD1 (6 bases). Germline assignment: CDR1 MNHEY and CDR2 SVGEGT. CDR3 length: 15 residues. V lost 5 bases and J lost 1, with 14 bases in between.

CDR3 in amino acids: CASSFYSSGSGNTIYF. The CDR3 DNA follows: TGCGCCAGCAGCTTTTATTCGTCAGGGTCTGGAAACACCATATATTTT. This chain uses TRBV5-1 with TRBJ1-3; D possibly corresponds to TRBD1 (5 bases). Trimming cost V 2 bases and J 1 base, with 13 bases left between them. The CDR3 has 16 residues. Germline V lookup: CDR1 SGHRS, CDR2 YFSETQ.

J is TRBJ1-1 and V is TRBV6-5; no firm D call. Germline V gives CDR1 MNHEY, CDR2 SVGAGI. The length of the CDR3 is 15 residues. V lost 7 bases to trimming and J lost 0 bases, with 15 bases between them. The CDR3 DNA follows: TGTGCCAGCAACCCTCTCGGAGGGATGAACACTGAAGCTTTCTTT. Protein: CASNPLGGMNTEAFF.

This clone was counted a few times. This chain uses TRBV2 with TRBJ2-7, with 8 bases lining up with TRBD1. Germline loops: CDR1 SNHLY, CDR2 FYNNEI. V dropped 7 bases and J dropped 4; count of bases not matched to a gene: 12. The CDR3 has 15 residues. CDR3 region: CASMTPGTGVYEQYF. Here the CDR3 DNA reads TGTGCCAGCATGACCCCCGGGACAGGAGTTTACGAGCAGTACTTC.

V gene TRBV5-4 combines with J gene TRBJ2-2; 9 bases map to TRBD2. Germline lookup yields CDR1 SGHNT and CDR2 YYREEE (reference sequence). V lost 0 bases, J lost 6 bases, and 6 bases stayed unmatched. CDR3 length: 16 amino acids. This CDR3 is CASSLGASGKAGELFF. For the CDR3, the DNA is TGTGCCAGCAGCTTGGGGGCTAGCGGGAAGGCCGGGGAGCTGTTTTTT.